This T cell receptor beta chain was identified during a study of CD8 T cells in ankylosing spondylitis. Study-wide findings and caveats: Reportedly, matched ankylosing spondylitis synovial fluid was significantly enriched for disease-linked clones. Within ankylosing spondylitis blood, a TCR beta motif made up of roughly eight highly homologous variants appeared to be characteristic. Disease-linked clones proved CD8+ and comparatively uncommon in peripheral blood.

TCRdb re-analysed the 5' RACE reads in MiXCR, keeping a single row per CDR3 protein. In the table there are hundreds of thousands of distinct CDR3 sequences, roughly 20% of which are singletons. This clonotype appeared a few times. Its antigen is currently unknown. Input material: blood, either unsorted or a sorted T cell fraction (not recorded which). This TCR was recovered from a male donor with ankylosing spondylitis or in good health (not recorded which).

In DNA form, the CDR3 reads TGTGCCAGCAGCTTATACGGACTAGTCCGAACCGGGGAGCTGTTTTTT. This translates into CASSLYGLVRTGELFF. The V gene is TRBV7-8, the J gene TRBJ2-2; 7 positions agree with TRBD2. This CDR3 has 16 residues. V was pared by 2 bases and J by 5 bases, with 8 bases of the junction left unmatched. The germline V gene has CDR1 SGHVS and CDR2 FQNEAQ.